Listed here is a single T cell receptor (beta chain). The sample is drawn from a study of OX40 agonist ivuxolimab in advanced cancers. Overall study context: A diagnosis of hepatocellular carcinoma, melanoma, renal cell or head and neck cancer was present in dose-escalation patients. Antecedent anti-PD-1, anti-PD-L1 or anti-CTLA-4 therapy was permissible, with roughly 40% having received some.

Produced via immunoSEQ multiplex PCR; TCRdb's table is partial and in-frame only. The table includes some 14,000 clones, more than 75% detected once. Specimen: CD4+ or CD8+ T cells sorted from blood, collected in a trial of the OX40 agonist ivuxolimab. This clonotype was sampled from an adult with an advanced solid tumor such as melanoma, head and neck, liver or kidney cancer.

The CDR3 loop reads CASSLRDSFHEQFF. The CDR3 DNA is TGTGCCAGCAGCCTACGGGACAGTTTCCATGAGCAGTTCTTC. The genes are TRBV7-6 and TRBJ2-1; TRBD1 matches 7 bases. Germline trimming cut 5 bases from V and 8 bases from J; bases unmatched to any gene: 9. Germline V lookup: CDR1 SGHVS, CDR2 FNYEAQ. The CDR3 consists of 14 residues.